The 22 T cell receptor beta chains below come from one sample, sequenced in a study of shared clonotypes between healthy human individuals. Profiling relied on immunoSEQ multiplex PCR, and the TCRdb table lists in-frame clones only, not all of them. The sample has some 2,000,000 clones; about 94% are singletons. Naive CD8 cells, CD45RO-negative and positively selected for CCR7, excluded terminally differentiated effector memory CD45RA+ cells. The sequenced sample consisted of naive CD8+ T cells sorted from blood. These receptors all come from a man in his late teens or twenties in good health.

The J gene is TRBJ2-5, the V gene TRBV28; D is unresolved. Germline V gene data show CDR1 as MDHEN and CDR2 as SYDVKM. The length of the CDR3 is 12 residues. Trimming shortened V by 7 bases and J by 5 bases, and 11 bases separated the two germline ends. CDR3 in amino acids: CASMTKDETQYF. The CDR3 DNA sequence: TGTGCCAGCATGACCAAGGACGAGACCCAGTACTTC.

V gene TRBV4-3 combines with J gene TRBJ2-7; unclear D gene. The CDR3 spans 14 residues. Germline CDR1 reads LGHNA; CDR2 reads YSLEER. Trimming left V 0 bases short and J 0 bases short, with 6 bases between. The CDR3 region is CASSQEIGSYEQYF. Written as DNA, the CDR3 is TGCGCCAGCAGCCAAGAGATAGGCTCCTACGAGCAGTACTTC.

This clone has only a few counts. The J gene is TRBJ1-2, the V gene TRBV2, with 8 positions matching TRBD1. This CDR3 is built from 13 residues. J lost 4 bases, V lost 7 bases, and 5 bases had no gene match. The germline gives CDR1 SNHLY, CDR2 FYNNEI. The DNA for the CDR3 is TGTGCCAGCAATTCAGGGGGCTCCTATGGCTACACCTTC. Encoded protein: CASNSGGSYGYTF.

The chain uses TRBV27 and TRBJ2-7; the match to TRBD1 covers 9 bases. J lost 2 bases, V lost 5 bases, and 10 bases had no gene match. The CDR3 sequence is 16 residues long. Germline values: CDR1 MNHEY, CDR2 SMNVEV (reference sequence). In DNA, the CDR3 is TGTGCCAGCAGTCAACAGGGGGCGATTATACCCTACGAGCAGTACTTC. Encoded protein: CASSQQGAIIPYEQYF.

The chain uses TRBV7-6 and TRBJ1-2; D not resolved. Germline loops: CDR1 SGHVS, CDR2 FNYEAQ. The CDR3 covers 16 residues. Deletions cut 1 base from V and 0 bases from J, with 12 bases between. CDR3 nucleotides: TGTGCCAGCAGCTTAGGGCCTGAAGGGACTAACTATGGCTACACCTTC. Protein sequence: CASSLGPEGTNYGYTF.

The chain uses TRBV7-4 and TRBJ1-3; D remains unclear. CDR1 and CDR2 from the germline V gene are SGHVT and SQSDAQ. The length of the CDR3 is 15 residues. Trimming shortened V by 6 bases and J by 0 bases, and 12 bases separated the two germline ends. CDR3 bases: TGTGCCAGCAGTTACGACTGCGACTCTGGAAACACCATATATTTT. Amino acid sequence: CASSYDCDSGNTIYF.

The CDR3: CASSDRDNQETQYF. CDR3 DNA: TGTGCCAGCAGCGACCGGGACAACCAAGAGACCCAGTACTTC. The V gene is TRBV9, the J gene TRBJ2-5; a weak D match, TRBD1 (6 bases). Trimming removed 3 bases from V and 0 bases from J, with 9 bases in between. Germline CDR1 reads SGDLS; CDR2 reads YYNGEE. This CDR3 comprises 14 residues.

V gene TRBV27 combines with J gene TRBJ1-6; no clear D gene. Germline-derived CDR1 and CDR2 are MNHEY and SMNVEV (reference sequence). This CDR3 has 12 residues. V shed 6 bases and J shed 10 bases, with 10 bases lying between them. The CDR3, as DNA: TGTGCCAGCAGATTCAGTGGGTCACCCCTCCACTTT. Translation: CASRFSGSPLHF.

This CDR3 is CASSQGQGYEQYF. CDR3 bases: TGTGCCAGCAGCCAGGGACAGGGGTACGAGCAGTACTTC. The chain has TRBV11-2 and TRBJ2-7, with TRBD1 identical over 10 bases. The length of the CDR3 is 13 residues. J gave up 4 bases and V 5 bases, and 2 bases lay outside the gene matches. CDR1 is SGHAT, CDR2 FQNNGV, per germline.

The chain joins TRBV9 to TRBJ2-2; D gene uncertain. The CDR3 runs to 14 residues. Germline CDR1 is SGDLS and CDR2 is YYNGEE. V shed 0 bases and J shed 6 bases, with 9 bases lying between them. CDR3 sequence reads: CASSVGSWAGELFF. CDR3 nucleotide sequence: TGTGCCAGCAGCGTAGGAAGCTGGGCCGGGGAGCTGTTTTTT.

The chain joins TRBV5-1 to TRBJ2-5; 9 nucleotides agree with TRBD2. The CDR3 runs to 17 residues. Germline assignment: CDR1 SGHRS and CDR2 YFSETQ. V shed 0 bases and J 2 bases; nucleotides not matched to a gene: 8. The CDR3 region has the DNA TGCGCCAGCAGCTTGGCCTGGCTAGCGGGGTCACAAGAGACCCAGTACTTC. Its protein product is CASSLAWLAGSQETQYF.

This chain uses TRBV28 with TRBJ2-2, with D perhaps being TRBD1 or TRBD2 (5 bases each). CDR1 and CDR2 from the germline V gene are MDHEN and SYDVKM. This CDR3 comprises 17 residues. V was cut by 0 bases and J by 0 bases, with 11 bases left in between. The CDR3 loop is CASSLWGTLANTGELFF. In DNA form, the CDR3 reads TGTGCCAGCAGTTTATGGGGGACCCTTGCGAACACCGGGGAGCTGTTTTTT.

CDR3 sequence: CAIRQGLILNSPLHF. CDR3 in DNA: TGTGCCATCCGGCAGGGACTTATACTTAATTCACCCCTCCACTTT. The rearrangement uses TRBV10-3 and TRBJ1-6; tentative D call: TRBD1 (5 bases). The CDR3 length is 15 residues. The V and J ends lost 8 bases and 6 bases respectively, with 17 bases between them. Germline V gene sequence: CDR1 ENHRY, CDR2 SYGVKD.

This chain uses TRBV6-6 with TRBJ1-2, with 9 nucleotides matching TRBD1. Germline CDR1 is MNHNY and CDR2 is SVGAGI (reference sequence). This CDR3 comprises 14 residues. After removal of 4 bases from V and 6 bases from J, the junction contained 6 bases not matched to a gene. This chain's CDR3 is CASSLPGTGNGYTF. CDR3 bases: TGTGCCAGCAGTTTGCCCGGGACAGGGAATGGCTACACCTTC.

The rearrangement joins TRBV7-9 to TRBJ2-7; D may be TRBD2 (6 bases). CDR1 is SEHNR and CDR2 is FQNEAQ in the germline V gene (reference sequence). The CDR3 is made up of 12 amino acids. Deletions cut 1 base from V and 9 bases from J, with 10 bases between. CDR3: CASSLGLGGQYF. For the CDR3, the DNA is TGTGCCAGCAGCTTAGGGCTCGGGGGGCAGTACTTC.

CDR3 sequence: CASSQVIQQGAQPQHF. The CDR3 coding sequence is TGCGCCAGCAGCCAAGTAATTCAACAGGGGGCACAGCCCCAGCATTTT. This chain connects TRBV4-1 to TRBJ1-5, with 9 bases fitting TRBD1. This CDR3 has 16 residues. V lost 1 base, J lost 7 bases, and 8 bases stayed unmatched. Germline CDR1 reads MGHRA; CDR2 reads YSYEKL.

This sequence joins TRBV19 and TRBJ1-5, with no clear D. The CDR3 is 15 residues long. V gave up 3 bases and J gave up 1 base, with 10 bases separating them. Germline V lookup: CDR1 LNHDA, CDR2 SQIVND (reference sequence). Here the CDR3 reads CASSMVDASNQPQHF. DNA of the CDR3: TGTGCCAGTAGTATGGTCGACGCCAGCAATCAGCCCCAGCATTTT.

The J gene is TRBJ1-1, the V gene TRBV9; D is unclear. Germline V gives CDR1 SGDLS, CDR2 YYNGEE. This CDR3 is built from 14 residues. Trimming cost V 0 bases and J 7 bases, with 13 bases left between them. CDR3 nucleotide sequence: TGTGCCAGCAGCGTAGCTTGGTTGACGGTTGAAGCTTTCTTT. This sequence encodes CASSVAWLTVEAFF.

The V gene is TRBV4-1, the J gene TRBJ1-2; possible D gene TRBD1, 5 bases. Trimming took 3 bases from V and 4 from J, leaving 15 bases between them. Looked up from germline, CDR1 is MGHRA and CDR2 is YSYEKL. The CDR3 consists of 15 residues. CDR3 DNA: TGCGCCAGCAGCCAGGGGCGGGCCCCGGGCTATGGCTACACCTTC. As protein: CASSQGRAPGYGYTF.

The rearrangement joins TRBV5-4 to TRBJ1-3, with 8 bases lining up with TRBD1. This CDR3 has 16 amino acids. Germline assignment: CDR1 SGHNT and CDR2 YYREEE (reference sequence). V shed 4 bases and J 6 bases; nucleotides not matched to a gene: 12. The CDR3 loop is CASSPRTGSLENTIYF. For the CDR3, the DNA is TGTGCCAGCAGCCCCCGGACAGGGAGTCTGGAAAACACCATATATTTT.

The rearrangement joins TRBV2 to TRBJ2-1; a possible D gene is TRBD1 (7 bases). Per germline, CDR1 SNHLY and CDR2 FYNNEI. CDR3 length: 16 residues. The V end lost 6 bases, the J end lost 5 bases, and 20 bases lay between the germline ends. The CDR3 here is CASSRATEGAHNEQFF. CDR3 bases: TGTGCCAGCAGCCGCGCCACGGAGGGGGCCCACAATGAGCAGTTCTTC.

The gene calls are TRBV6-1 and TRBJ2-7; 8 bases fit TRBD1. In germline, CDR1 is MNHNS, CDR2 SASEGT. CDR3 length equals 19 residues. Trimming cost V 4 bases and J 0 bases; bases outside gene matches: 17. The CDR3 loop is CASSVAPGQATSSSYEQYF. The CDR3 nucleotides are TGTGCCAGCAGTGTGGCCCCGGGACAGGCAACTTCTAGCTCCTACGAGCAGTACTTC.